A selection of T cell receptor beta chains follows, all from one sample in a study of PD-1 blockade in classical Hodgkin lymphoma. Sequenced by immunoSEQ multiplex PCR; TCRdb stores in-frame clones only, minus some. The sample lists more than 40,000 clones, under 75% seen once, with 2.5% to 3.5% in the top ten. This material consisted of peripheral blood mononuclear cells (PBMCs), taken before the second cycle of nivolumab. These receptors were taken from a human donor with classical Hodgkin lymphoma. Each CDR3 is given with its conserved first and last residue. Each record gives: V gene, clone size, CDR3 protein. Clone sizes are given selectively: once, few, many, or a class where the clone is expanded.

v_call: TRBV7-2
clone_size: few
cdr3_aa: CASSYRDRAPGELFF

v_call: TRBV6-6
clone_size: .
cdr3_aa: CASRGQGSEAFF

v_call: TRBV27
clone_size: .
cdr3_aa: CASSYNSPNQPQHF

v_call: TRBV7-9
clone_size: .
cdr3_aa: CASSLDVVNTEAFF

v_call: TRBV6-1
clone_size: .
cdr3_aa: CASSEWQYNQPQHF

v_call: TRBV28
clone_size: .
cdr3_aa: CASSRGFADTQYF

v_call: TRBV2
clone_size: .
cdr3_aa: CASSRERQDKNGHQPQHF

v_call: TRBV28
clone_size: .
cdr3_aa: CASSFSQWEPGSNQPQHF

v_call: TRBV2
clone_size: .
cdr3_aa: CASSEATGGNQPQHF

v_call: TRBV5-5
clone_size: .
cdr3_aa: CASSPHSTGGDEQYF

v_call: TRBV6-5
clone_size: .
cdr3_aa: CASSYARASTEAFF

v_call: TRBV5-4
clone_size: .
cdr3_aa: CASSLWAGIETQYF

v_call: TRBV7-3
clone_size: .
cdr3_aa: CASSPIPADTQYF

v_call: TRBV6-4
clone_size: .
cdr3_aa: CASSDGLATDTQYF

v_call: TRBV29-1
clone_size: .
cdr3_aa: CSVVGGAEKLFF

v_call: TRBV5-1
clone_size: .
cdr3_aa: CASSQGQAENTGELFF

v_call: TRBV11-2
clone_size: .
cdr3_aa: CASSYQQGRTDTQYF

v_call: TRBV14
clone_size: .
cdr3_aa: CASSQGGFYEQYF

v_call: TRBV7-9
clone_size: .
cdr3_aa: CASSPRELLGYEQYF

v_call: TRBV28
clone_size: .
cdr3_aa: CASTPSSAMFF

v_call: TRBV7-9
clone_size: .
cdr3_aa: CASSLIGFEQYF

v_call: TRBV7-2
clone_size: once
cdr3_aa: CASSLMGMTDEPQHF

v_call: TRBV7-3
clone_size: .
cdr3_aa: CASTEKTSGKWSSSETQYF

v_call: TRBV30
clone_size: .
cdr3_aa: CASEQGMANSPLHF

v_call: TRBV29-1
clone_size: .
cdr3_aa: CSVESASGYGYTF

v_call: TRBV28
clone_size: once
cdr3_aa: CASTPRDESVNQPQHF

v_call: TRBV6-1
clone_size: few
cdr3_aa: CASRAQDTNTEAFF

v_call: TRBV10-2
clone_size: .
cdr3_aa: CASRSGGYYNEQFF

v_call: TRBV7-6
clone_size: .
cdr3_aa: CASSARGVQETQYF

v_call: TRBV4-1
clone_size: .
cdr3_aa: CASSGPSGYEQFF

v_call: TRBV5-6
clone_size: .
cdr3_aa: CASRWRGSGYGYTF

v_call: TRBV10-3
clone_size: .
cdr3_aa: CAIGGSAYNEQFF

v_call: TRBV20-1
clone_size: .
cdr3_aa: CRPNYGYTF

v_call: TRBV6-5
clone_size: few
cdr3_aa: CASSYMGNTDTQYF

v_call: TRBV7-9
clone_size: .
cdr3_aa: CASSLSHNTEAFF

v_call: TRBV30
clone_size: few
cdr3_aa: CAWSQGPQNIQYF

v_call: TRBV10-3
clone_size: .
cdr3_aa: CAIRPTSGGAADTQYF

v_call: TRBV29-1
clone_size: few
cdr3_aa: CSVEDGTYYGYTF

v_call: TRBV15
clone_size: .
cdr3_aa: CATSREGTYNEQFF

v_call: TRBV6-5
clone_size: .
cdr3_aa: CASSSGGNYGYTF

v_call: TRBV7-2
clone_size: .
cdr3_aa: CASSIGQGLFF

v_call: TRBV7-9
clone_size: .
cdr3_aa: CASSLSGTTYEQYF